This TCR beta chain came from a study of cytomegalovirus exposure and HLA in healthy donors. The wider study: The same platform was used for the 130 or so validation repertoires as for the roughly 670 first-cohort repertoires, as reported in a later analysis.

The study, taken as a whole, reports: Diagnosis of cytomegalovirus status made by the classifier reportedly showed high specificity and sensitivity. Most TCR sequences were rare, but some public TCRs occurred in many donors.

V lost 2 bases to trimming and J lost 5 bases; unmatched junction nucleotides: 3. The germline gives CDR1 SGHNT, CDR2 YYREEE (reference sequence). The CDR3 consists of 15 residues. For this clone: Its antigen is still unknown.

Assay used: immunoSEQ multiplex PCR; TCRdb lists only in-frame clones, some missing. The data contain about 69,000 clones, approximately 94% of them singletons. This clonotype was sampled from a woman under 30 in good health and CMV-seronegative. The sequenced sample consisted of PBMCs. The genes are TRBV5-4 and TRBJ2-1; 11 nucleotides line up with TRBD2. The CDR3 sequence: CASSFLAGGHNEQFF. CDR3 coding DNA: TGTGCCAGCAGCTTTCTAGCGGGAGGCCACAATGAGCAGTTCTTC.